This T cell receptor beta chain was found in a study of control samples from healthy donors and cancer patients (dated by TCRdb to 2019 to 2021). Concerning this clone itself: What antigen it recognizes has not been identified. No per-base quality is available; no much larger clone lies one base away.

From the cysteine up to the phenylalanine, the CDR3 has a length of 16 residues. Only CDR3 DNA is held: 48 bases, read in frame from base 1. Receptors were amplified or captured by the immunoSEQ multiplex PCR assay. The source is immuneACCESS, and TCRdb retained only in-frame sequences with V and J called. Part of the clones is not carried over; for the studies checked, unresolved V genes explain less than half of this, and the remainder is unexplained. For this sample the table gives about 58,000 clones, of which less than 95% were detected only once. The ten biggest clones cover almost 4% of the sample.

The receptor comes from a man aged 25-40 years in good health. The sequenced material came from blood. The chain couples TRBV21-1 to TRBJ2-5; the table's D call TRBD2 went unverified against the DNA. TRBV21-1 is given as a pseudogene. The CDR3 protein sequence reads: CASRTTSGGGQETQYF. Here is the DNA: TGTGCCAGCAGAACGACTAGCGGGGGGGGCCAAGAGACCCAGTACTTC.